This T cell receptor (beta chain) was obtained from a study of blood T cell repertoires in COVID-19. Study-level background: There were acute and convalescent COVID-19 samples, and they came from the United States, Italy and Spain. From T cells, B-cell-depleted T cells, or PBMCs came the material, which was cDNA or gDNA.

In the original analysis: Reference gene primer amplification gave estimated nucleated cell counts. The assay was immunoSEQ multiplex PCR, and TCRdb's table has in-frame clones only and misses some. V and J calls and clone size are given by that table; D and trimming were obtained from the DNA. The table includes tens of thousands of clones, approximately 86% detected once. Germline V gene lookup returns CDR1 LGHDT and CDR2 YNNKEL (reference sequence). V lost 4 bases and J lost 1, with 10 bases in between. The CDR3 consists of 15 residues. This receptor was identified in a man aged 70-80 years with acute or convalescent COVID-19. The rearrangement uses TRBV3-1 (or the pseudogene TRBV3-2) and TRBJ2-2; D possibly corresponds to TRBD2 (5 bases). The sample consisted of peripheral blood. CDR3 sequence: CASSLTNGNTGELFF. The CDR3 region has the DNA TGTGCCAGCAGCCTGACTAACGGGAACACCGGGGAGCTGTTTTTT.